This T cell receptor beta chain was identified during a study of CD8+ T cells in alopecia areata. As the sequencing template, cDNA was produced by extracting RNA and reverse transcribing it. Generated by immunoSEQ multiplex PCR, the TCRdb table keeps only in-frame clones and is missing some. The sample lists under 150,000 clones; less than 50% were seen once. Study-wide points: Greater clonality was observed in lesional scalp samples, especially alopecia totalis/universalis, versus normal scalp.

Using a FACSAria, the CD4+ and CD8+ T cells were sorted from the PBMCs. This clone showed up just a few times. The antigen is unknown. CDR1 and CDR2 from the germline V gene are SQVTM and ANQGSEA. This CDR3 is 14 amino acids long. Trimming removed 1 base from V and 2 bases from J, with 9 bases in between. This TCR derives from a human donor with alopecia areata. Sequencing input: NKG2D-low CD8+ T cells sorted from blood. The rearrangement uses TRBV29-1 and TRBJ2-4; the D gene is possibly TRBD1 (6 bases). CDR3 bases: TGCAGCGTTGAAGGGGGGCTCCCCAAAAACATTCAGTACTTC. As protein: CSVEGGLPKNIQYF.